A single sample gave rise to the 20 T cell receptor beta chains below, sequenced in a study of control samples from healthy donors and cancer patients. Measured with immunoSEQ multiplex PCR; TCRdb has only the in-frame clones, and not every one. Of 120,000 or so clones in the sample, over 75% were seen once. The material sequenced was blood. Every receptor here comes from a man in his sixties in good health.

The rearrangement uses TRBV9 and TRBJ2-7; no firm D call. The V and J ends lost 2 bases and 6 bases respectively, with 9 bases between them. Per germline, CDR1 SGDLS and CDR2 YYNGEE. CDR3 length: 12 residues. This CDR3 reads CASSVNGLEQYF. CDR3 DNA sequence: TGTGCCAGCAGCGTGAATGGCCTCGAGCAGTACTTC.

V and J are TRBV6-6 and TRBJ1-4; 12 bases line up with TRBD1. The ends lost 7 bases at V and 5 bases at J; junction bases unmatched: 8. The germline V gene has CDR1 MNHNY and CDR2 SVGAGI (reference sequence). The CDR3 is 16 residues long. DNA for the CDR3: TGTGCCAGCAATACCGGGACAGGGGGCGGCAATGAAAAACTGTTTTTT. It codes for CASNTGTGGGNEKLFF.

The gene calls are TRBV5-1 and TRBJ2-3; either TRBD1 or TRBD2 may fit D (6 bases each). V dropped 8 bases and J dropped 2 bases, with 24 bases sitting between them. This CDR3 spans 17 amino acids. Germline V gene data show CDR1 as SGHRS and CDR2 as YFSETQ. This CDR3 is CASSRWGAEQTTDTQYF. CDR3 bases: TGCGCCAGTAGCCGATGGGGGGCGGAGCAAACCACAGATACGCAGTATTTT.

The chain is built from TRBV10-3 and TRBJ1-5; TRBD1 aligns across 7 bases. The CDR3 is made up of 13 amino acids. Germline trimming cut 6 bases from V and 2 bases from J; bases unmatched to any gene: 1. CDR1 and CDR2 from the germline V gene are ENHRY and SYGVKD. As DNA, the CDR3 is TGTGCCATCAGAGGACAGGGCAATCAGCCCCAGCATTTT. This translates into CAIRGQGNQPQHF.

The gene calls are TRBV10-1 and TRBJ1-1, with D unresolved. The ends were cut back, 5 bases at V and 0 bases at J, with 10 bases in the middle. The CDR3 spans 14 residues. Germline CDR1 is WNHNN and CDR2 is SYGVQD (reference sequence). The CDR3 coding sequence is TGCGCCAGCAGTTCGGCAATGGTGAACACTGAAGCTTTCTTT. This sequence encodes CASSSAMVNTEAFF.

This clone was observed once. The chain joins TRBV21-1 to TRBJ2-1; the table's D call, TRBD1, was not checked against the DNA. TRBV21-1 is listed as a pseudogene. The CDR3 extends over 12 amino acids. CDR3 loop: CASSYRDGEQFF. The CDR3 DNA sequence: TGTGCCAGCAGCTACAGGGATGGGGAGCAGTTCTTC.

The V call is TRBV10-3, the J call TRBJ2-3; 12 bases are shared with TRBD2. The CDR3 extends over 16 amino acids. After removal of 4 bases from V and 2 bases from J, the junction contained 4 bases not matched to a gene. The germline CDR1 and CDR2 sequences are ENHRY and SYGVKD. As DNA, the CDR3 is TGTGCCATCAGTGGGAGGACTAGCGGGGCCACAGATACGCAGTATTTT. This translates into CAISGRTSGATDTQYF.

The rearrangement joins TRBV6-1 to TRBJ1-6; maybe TRBD1 (5 bases). Trimming cost V 2 bases and J 10 bases, with 15 bases left between them. CDR3 length: 15 residues. CDR1 MNHNS and CDR2 SASEGT come from the germline V gene. The CDR3 is CASSEIGGGRSPLHF. The CDR3, as DNA: TGTGCCAGCAGTGAAATTGGGGGGGGACGCTCACCCCTCCACTTT.

This chain connects TRBV19 to TRBJ2-5, with D perhaps TRBD1 (6 bases). Trimming pared 3 bases from V and 5 bases from J, leaving 13 bases between. From germline, CDR1 is LNHDA and CDR2 SQIVND (reference sequence). The CDR3 has 14 residues. CDR3 nucleotide sequence: TGTGCCAGTAGTATTAACAGGGATCGGGAGACCCAGTACTTC. Translating it yields CASSINRDRETQYF.

The rearrangement joins TRBV9 to TRBJ1-2, with 9 bases that match TRBD1. The V gene's germline CDR1 is SGDLS and CDR2 YYNGEE. Losses at the gene ends were 4 bases for V and 2 bases for J; bases not matched to a gene: 3. The CDR3 is made up of 14 amino acids. The chain's CDR3 is CASSSGQGNYGYTF. The CDR3 DNA sequence: TGTGCCAGCAGCTCAGGACAGGGGAACTATGGCTACACCTTC.

The chain combines TRBV28 with TRBJ1-2; no clear D gene. V shed 4 bases and J shed 7 bases, with 10 bases lying between them. Germline assignment: CDR1 MDHEN and CDR2 SYDVKM. This CDR3 has 12 amino acids. Written as DNA, the CDR3 is TGTGCCAGCAGTTATGCATCCCGTGGCTACACCTTC. Its protein product is CASSYASRGYTF.

This chain connects TRBV10-3 to TRBJ1-3, with D unresolved. Germline CDR1 ENHRY, CDR2 SYGVKD. V lost 7 bases and J 0 bases, leaving 13 bases between the germline ends. The CDR3 is 15 residues long. In DNA, the CDR3 is TGTGCCATCAAGCGGGTTTCGTTCTCTGGAAACACCATATATTTT. Residues: CAIKRVSFSGNTIYF.

This clone has only one observation. CDR3 residues: CANSTGNYGYTF. Here the CDR3 DNA reads TGCGCCAACTCGACAGGGAACTATGGCTACACCTTC. This sequence joins TRBV10-2 and TRBJ1-2; 7 nucleotides align to TRBD1. CDR3 length: 12 residues. V was pared by 10 bases and J by 2 bases, with 4 bases of the junction left unmatched. Germline CDR1 WSHSY, CDR2 SAAADI.

Judged by abundance, this clone is medium-sized. The chain couples TRBV9 to TRBJ1-1; maybe TRBD1 (6 bases). CDR1 SGDLS and CDR2 YYNGEE come from the germline V gene. The V gene lost 4 bases and the J gene lost 5 bases, with 15 bases spanning the gap. This CDR3 has 14 amino acids. The CDR3 DNA is TGTGCCAGCAGCTCGTCAGGGGCTTTTACTGAAGCTTTCTTT. Protein product: CASSSSGAFTEAFF.

V usage is TRBV28 and J usage is TRBJ1-3; D is possibly TRBD1 (5 bases). CDR3 length equals 16 residues. Deletions cut 2 bases from V and 3 bases from J, with 14 bases between. CDR1 and CDR2 from the germline V gene are MDHEN and SYDVKM. Here the CDR3 reads CASSLAGGSSGNTIYF. In nucleotides, the CDR3 is TGTGCCAGCAGTTTAGCCGGGGGGTCTAGTGGAAACACCATATATTTT.

The DNA of the CDR3 is TGTGCCAGCAGTCCTAGAGGGCAGGCTGCAACTAATGAAAAACTGTTTTTT. Its protein product is CASSPRGQAATNEKLFF. The chain joins TRBV28 to TRBJ1-4; D is unresolved. CDR1 is MDHEN, CDR2 SYDVKM, per germline. CDR3 length: 17 residues. V lost 5 bases and J 0 bases, leaving 16 bases between the germline ends.

J is TRBJ1-6 and V is TRBV28, with a possible D match to TRBD1 (5 bases). The V end was cut by 6 bases, the J end by 6 bases, with 9 bases between. Germline values: CDR1 MDHEN, CDR2 SYDVKM. The CDR3 sequence is 13 residues long. CDR3 DNA: TGTGCCAGCAGCGGGGGATCTAATTCACCCCTCCACTTT. As protein: CASSGGSNSPLHF. Drawing the rest from reference TRBV28 and TRBJ1-6, the complete variable domain is DVKVTQSSRYLVKRTGEKVFLECVQDMDHENMFWYRQDPGLGLRLIYFSYDVKMKEKGDIPEGYSVSREKKERFSLILESASTNQTSMYLCASSGGSNSPLHFGNGTRLTVT.

Note on this clone: The sample carries other DNA sequences with the same CDR3. The DNA of the CDR3 is TGTGCCAGCAGCTTGTCGGGCTCTGGAAACACCATATATTTT. It codes for CASSLSGSGNTIYF. This chain connects TRBV5-4 to TRBJ1-3; D call uncertain. V was trimmed by 1 base and J by 0 bases, leaving 5 bases between them. This CDR3 is 14 amino acids long. The V gene's germline CDR1 is SGHNT and CDR2 YYREEE (reference sequence). Full variable domain (remainder filled in from reference TRBV5-4 and TRBJ1-3): ETGVTQSPTHLIKTRGQQVTLRCSSQSGHNTVSWYQQALGQGPQFIFQYYREEENGRGNFPPRFSGLQFPNYSSELNVNALELDDSALYLCASSLSGSGNTIYFGEGSWLTVV.

V is TRBV30 and J is TRBJ2-7; D might be TRBD1 (6 bases). Germline V gene lookup returns CDR1 GTSNPN and CDR2 SVGIG (reference sequence). V gave up 1 base and J gave up 6 bases, with 10 bases separating them. The CDR3 runs to 12 residues. As DNA, the CDR3 is TGTGCCTGGAGTGCTCAGGGGCTCGAGCAGTACTTC. Its translation: CAWSAQGLEQYF.

This chain connects TRBV18 to TRBJ2-1; no clear D. The CDR3 is 17 amino acids. V was cut by 0 bases and J by 4 bases, with 16 bases left in between. Germline V gene lookup returns CDR1 KGHSH and CDR2 LQKENI. Here the CDR3 reads CASSPPSPVTEYNEQFF. CDR3 DNA sequence: TGTGCCAGCTCACCACCTTCGCCTGTAACCGAATACAATGAGCAGTTCTTC.